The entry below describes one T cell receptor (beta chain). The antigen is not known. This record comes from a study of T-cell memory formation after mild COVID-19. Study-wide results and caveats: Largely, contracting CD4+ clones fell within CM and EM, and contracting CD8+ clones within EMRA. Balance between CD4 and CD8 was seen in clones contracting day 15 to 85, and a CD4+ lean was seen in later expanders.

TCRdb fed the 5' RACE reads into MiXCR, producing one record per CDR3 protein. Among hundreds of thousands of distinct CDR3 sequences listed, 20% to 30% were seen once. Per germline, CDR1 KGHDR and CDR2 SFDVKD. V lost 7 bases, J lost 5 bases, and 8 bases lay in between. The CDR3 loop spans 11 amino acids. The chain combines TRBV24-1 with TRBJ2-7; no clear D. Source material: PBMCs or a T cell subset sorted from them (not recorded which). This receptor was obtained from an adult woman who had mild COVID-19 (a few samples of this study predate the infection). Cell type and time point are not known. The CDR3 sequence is CATSAFDEQYF. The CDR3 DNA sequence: TGTGCCACCAGCGCGTTTGACGAGCAGTACTTC.